The rows below give T cell receptor beta chains drawn from one sample of a study of PD-L1 blockade in urothelial cancer. This table comes from immunoSEQ multiplex PCR, and its TCRdb copy is limited to in-frame clones, with some not included. The sample yields roughly 50,000 clones, roughly 75% seen once. Sequencing was performed on PBMCs, taken around atezolizumab (anti-PD-L1) treatment. These TCRs come from an older man with urothelial cancer. The CDR3 runs from the conserved cysteine through the conserved F or W. The D gene is left open where the match is weak. Some rows mark clone size as missing; the rest say once, few, many or name a class of expanded clone.

- | TRBJ2-7 | TRBV5-4 | TRBD2 | TGTGCCAGCAGCCGGGAGCGGGGGTCATCCTACGAGCAGTACTTC | CASSRERGSSYEQYF
- | TRBJ1-5 | TRBV4-3 | TRBD1 | TGCGCCAGCAGCCCGACAGGGGGCAATCAGCCCCAGCATTTT | CASSPTGGNQPQHF
- | TRBJ2-7 | TRBV28 | - | TGTGCCAGCAATGCGTTGGGGCAGGGGAACGAGCAGTACTTC | CASNALGQGNEQYF
- | TRBJ2-5 | TRBV5-6 | TRBD1 | TGTGCCAGCAGCTCGCTGGACAGGACTCAAGAGACCCAGTACTTC | CASSSLDRTQETQYF
- | TRBJ2-7 | TRBV6-1 | TRBD2 | TGTGCCAGCAGGCAGGGGGGGACTAGCGCCTACGAGCAGTACTTC | CASRQGGTSAYEQYF
many | TRBJ2-7 | TRBV30 | - | TGTGCCTGGGAGGGTGGGACTGATTCCTACGAGCAGTACTTC | CAWEGGTDSYEQYF
few | TRBJ2-7 | TRBV5-1 | - | TGCGCCAGCAGCTTGGTAATACAGGGCTACGAGCAGTACTTC | CASSLVIQGYEQYF
few | TRBJ1-2 | TRBV11-2 | - | TGTGCCAGCAGCTTGGCAGGACTCTATGGCTACACCTTC | CASSLAGLYGYTF
once | TRBJ2-5 | TRBV4-3 | TRBD2 | TGCGCCAGCAGCCACTCAGTTCAACGCGGGGGGGCACAAGAGACCCAGTACTTC | CASSHSVQRGGAQETQYF
- | TRBJ1-4 | TRBV19 | - | TGTGCCAGTAGTACCAATTACAGGAGAAGGGATGAAAAACTGTTTTTT | CASSTNYRRRDEKLFF
- | TRBJ2-1 | TRBV7-3 | TRBD2 | TGTGCCAGCAGCACGACTAGCGGCCAATACAATGAGCAGTTCTTC | CASSTTSGQYNEQFF
- | TRBJ1-2 | TRBV7-2 | - | TGTGCCAGCAGCTTAAGCGGGCTTAGCGACACATCTAACTATGGCTACACCTTC | CASSLSGLSDTSNYGYTF
- | TRBJ2-7 | TRBV19 | TRBD2 | TGTGCCAGTAGTATCCTTCGCGGGAGGGGGTACGAGCAGTACTTC | CASSILRGRGYEQYF
- | TRBJ2-1 | TRBV29-1 | TRBD1 | TGCAGCGTCCTCGGGACAGGGACCTACAATGAGCAGTTCTTC | CSVLGTGTYNEQFF
- | TRBJ2-7 | TRBV18 | TRBD1 | TGTGCCAGCTCTTCGACAGGGGGCAATTACGAGCAGTACTTC | CASSSTGGNYEQYF
- | TRBJ1-1 | TRBV18 | TRBD1 | TGTGCCAGCTCACCATCTGACAGGGGGACCACTGAAGCTTTCTTT | CASSPSDRGTTEAFF
once | TRBJ1-1 | TRBV19 | - | TGTGCCAGCAGCAGGGCCATGAACACTGAAGCTTTCTTT | CASSRAMNTEAFF
- | TRBJ2-1 | TRBV7-2 | - | TGTGCCAGCAGTCTGCAGCGGGACAATGAGCAGTTCTTC | CASSLQRDNEQFF
- | TRBJ2-7 | TRBV4-3 | - | TGCGCCAGCAGCCAAGTTTTTACAGGGCCCTCCTACGAGCAGTACTTC | CASSQVFTGPSYEQYF
- | TRBJ2-3 | TRBV4-2 | - | TGTGCCAGCGGGGGGAGAACGGGGTCTAGCACAGATACGCAGTATTTT | CASGGRTGSSTDTQYF
- | TRBJ2-7 | TRBV29-1 | - | TGCAGCGTTGGTCCGGGGGATCCCTACGAGCAGTACTTC | CSVGPGDPYEQYF
- | TRBJ2-2 | TRBV5-6 | - | TGTGCCAGCAGCTTGGAACGCAGGGACACCGGGGAGCTGTTTTTT | CASSLERRDTGELFF
- | TRBJ1-5 | TRBV14 | - | TGTGCCAGCAGCCAGGGTCCTGCAACAGCCCAGCATTTT | CASSQGPATAQHF
- | TRBJ1-5 | TRBV30 | - | TGTGCCTGGAGTGTACTTGGGACTCCTAATCAGCCCCAGCATTTT | CAWSVLGTPNQPQHF
- | TRBJ2-7 | TRBV9 | - | TGTGCCAGCAGCGTAGTAGTGGGCAGCGAGCAGTACTTC | CASSVVVGSEQYF
- | TRBJ2-6 | TRBV9 | - | TGTGCCAGCAGCACCGGAGTGTCTGGGGCCAACGTCCTGACTTTC | CASSTGVSGANVLTF
- | TRBJ1-2 | TRBV14 | TRBD1 | TGTGCCAGCAGCCAAGGGACAGGGGGTGGCTATGGCTACACCTTC | CASSQGTGGGYGYTF
few | TRBJ2-1 | TRBV7-3 | TRBD1 | TGTGCCAGCAGCTCCACAGGGGGCGAGGAGCAGTTCTTC | CASSSTGGEEQFF
- | TRBJ2-7 | TRBV11-3 | - | TGTGCCAGCAGCTTACCCCCTAACTACGAGCAGTACTTC | CASSLPPNYEQYF